This T cell receptor beta chain was documented in a study of regulatory T cells in long-lasting Graves disease. Construction of the TCR beta libraries employed iRepertoire HTBI primers in conjunction with Arm-PCR of CDR3 regions. From the multiplex PCR reads, TCRdb called clonotypes with MiXCR, one entry per CDR3 protein. This table holds around 500,000 distinct CDR3 sequences, about 13% found once. Time point defined: newly diagnosed GD, antithyroid drugs for less than 3 months. With RNA extracted from PBMCs as input, the TCR library was made. The V and J ends lost 2 bases and 3 bases, in that order; junction bases with no gene match: 4. The CDR3 consists of 14 residues. Germline V CDR1 and CDR2: MNHEY, SVGAGI. The sample also formed part of further work on T cells in Graves' hyperthyroidism and ophthalmopathy.

This specimen was peripheral blood mononuclear cells (PBMCs), taken at new diagnosis, from a patient treated with antithyroid drugs. The chain links TRBV6-5 to TRBJ2-7; 7 nucleotides align to TRBD1. The TCR originated in a man aged 25-45 years with Graves disease. The CDR3 nucleotides are TGTGCCAGCAGTTACCAGGGGGTAGGCTACGAGCAGTACTTC. Translating gives CASSYQGVGYEQYF.